Following are 17 T cell receptor beta chains from one sample sequenced in a study of T-cell memory formation after mild COVID-19. Each CDR3 protein is one row after TCRdb ran MiXCR on the 5' RACE reads. Seen here are 300,000 to 400,000 distinct CDR3 sequences, approximately 15% observed once, and the top ten hold about 20%. The sequenced sample was PBMCs or a T cell subset sorted from them (not recorded which). The receptors come from a young man who had mild COVID-19 (a few samples of this study predate the infection). Cell type and time point are not known.

This clonotype turned up a few times. The chain uses TRBV25-1 and TRBJ1-5; D remains ambiguous. From germline, CDR1 is MGHDK and CDR2 SYGVNS. The CDR3 consists of 14 residues. V lost 4 bases and J lost 0, with 7 bases in between. CDR3 sequence reads: CASSADGSNQPQHF. The CDR3, as DNA: TGTGCCAGCAGTGCCGACGGTAGCAATCAGCCCCAGCATTTT.

This clonotype was detected many times. The chain links TRBV6-6 to TRBJ2-1, with D unresolved. This CDR3 spans 13 amino acids. Germline V gene sequence: CDR1 MNHNY, CDR2 SVGAGI (reference sequence). Trimming left V 5 bases short and J 1 base short, with 6 bases between. DNA of the CDR3: TGTGCCAGCAGTCGTACGTCCTACAATGAGCAGTTCTTC. Translating gives CASSRTSYNEQFF.

The chain combines TRBV6-5 with TRBJ2-1, with TRBD2 identical over 10 bases. The V gene's germline CDR1 is MNHEY and CDR2 SVGAGI. The CDR3 sequence is 20 residues long. J lost 0 bases, V lost 3 bases, and 14 bases had no gene match. The CDR3 region is CASSYRGAGGPPSSYNEQFF. Here the CDR3 DNA reads TGTGCCAGCAGTTATAGGGGAGCGGGGGGGCCCCCCAGCTCCTACAATGAGCAGTTCTTC.

The chain employs TRBV7-2 and TRBJ2-1; possibly TRBD1 for D (6 bases). CDR3 length: 14 residues. The germline V gene has CDR1 SGHTA and CDR2 FQGNSA. V was shortened by 5 bases and J by 1 base, with 9 bases between the two germline ends. CDR3 coding DNA: TGTGCCAGCAGCACGACAGGTTCCTACAATGAGCAGTTCTTC. Translation: CASSTTGSYNEQFF. Drawing the rest from reference TRBV7-2 and TRBJ2-1, the complete variable domain is GAGVSQSPSNKVTEKGKDVELRCDPISGHTALYWYRQSLGQGLEFLIYFQGNSAPDKSGLPSDRFSAERTGGSVSTLTIQRTQQEDSAVYLCASSTTGSYNEQFFGPGTRLTVL.

This clonotype turned up a few times. The rearrangement uses TRBV5-8 and TRBJ1-2; TRBD1 matches 8 bases. This CDR3 is built from 15 residues. Per germline, CDR1 SGHTS and CDR2 YDEGEE. The V and J ends lost 2 bases and 4 bases, in that order; junction bases with no gene match: 7. The CDR3 DNA follows: TGTGCCAGCAGCTTCGTGACAGGGGCGGTCTATGGCTACACCTTC. Residues: CASSFVTGAVYGYTF.

V and J are TRBV7-6 and TRBJ2-7; D uncertain. This CDR3 is built from 14 residues. In germline, CDR1 is SGHVS, CDR2 FNYEAQ. The V end lost 5 bases, the J end lost 0 bases, and 11 bases lay between the germline ends. The CDR3 DNA is TGTGCCAGCAGCCAGGCCCTCGACTCCTACGAGCAGTACTTC. Its translation is CASSQALDSYEQYF.

CDR3 loop: CASSRAELYNEQFF. CDR3 DNA sequence: TGTGCCAGCAGCCGAGCGGAGCTCTACAATGAGCAGTTCTTC. The chain employs TRBV7-9 and TRBJ2-1, with D tentatively TRBD2 (5 bases). Germline CDR1 is SEHNR and CDR2 is FQNEAQ (reference sequence). The CDR3 spans 14 residues. Deletions cut 5 bases from V and 3 bases from J, with 11 bases between.

The V and J genes are TRBV6-2 or TRBV6-3 and TRBJ1-1, with no clear D. The CDR3 runs 16 residues. Germline values: CDR1 MNHEY, CDR2 SVGEGT. Trimming cost V 5 bases and J 1 base, with 17 bases left between them. The CDR3 protein is CASSDAPKRGNTEAFF. DNA of the CDR3: TGTGCCAGCAGTGATGCCCCAAAAAGAGGGAACACTGAAGCTTTCTTT.

The J gene is TRBJ1-1, the V gene TRBV10-3; D perhaps matches TRBD1 (5 bases). The V gene's germline CDR1 is ENHRY and CDR2 SYGVKD. The V end lost 7 bases, the J end lost 1 base, and 13 bases lay between the germline ends. The length of the CDR3 is 14 residues. The CDR3 DNA follows: TGTGCCATCACCGACGCGACAGCGAACACTGAAGCTTTCTTT. Its protein product is CAITDATANTEAFF.

This clonotype was seen only once. The chain is built from TRBV12-3 or TRBV12-4 and TRBJ2-7, with 9 bases lining up with TRBD1. Losses at the gene ends were 6 bases for V and 5 bases for J; bases not matched to a gene: 2. CDR3 length: 12 amino acids. CDR3 DNA: TGTGCCAGCAGGGACAGGGGCCACGAGCAGTACGTC. The encoded protein is CASRDRGHEQYV.

The chain couples TRBV5-1 to TRBJ2-5; tentatively, D is TRBD2 (5 bases). CDR1 is SGHRS, CDR2 YFSETQ, per germline. This CDR3 spans 16 amino acids. V was trimmed by 0 bases and J by 3 bases, leaving 15 bases between them. The CDR3 protein is CASSLGSGLMKETQYF. CDR3 DNA: TGCGCCAGCAGCTTGGGTTCCGGACTTATGAAAGAGACCCAGTACTTC. The entire variable domain, with the rest obtained from reference TRBV5-1 and TRBJ2-5, is as follows: KAGVTQTPRYLIKTRGQQVTLSCSPISGHRSVSWYQQTPGQGLQFLFEYFSETQRNKGNFPGRFSGRQFSNSRSEMNVSTLELGDSALYLCASSLGSGLMKETQYFGPGTRLLVL.

The chain carries TRBV7-6 and TRBJ2-1; tentatively, D is TRBD1 (5 bases). The CDR3 covers 12 residues. V was shortened by 2 bases and J by 9 bases, with 8 bases between the two germline ends. In germline, CDR1 is SGHVS, CDR2 FNYEAQ. For the CDR3, the DNA is TGTGCCAGCAGCTTACAGGGTGCTGAGCAGTTCTTC. This encodes CASSLQGAEQFF.

This clonotype was detected only a few times. The chain recombines TRBV6-2 or TRBV6-3 with TRBJ2-7, with D possibly matching TRBD1 (6 bases). Germline CDR1 reads MNHEY; CDR2 reads SVGEGT. The CDR3 covers 16 residues. V was pared by 2 bases and J by 2 bases, with 16 bases between. The CDR3 bases are TGTGCCAGCAGTTACCCGGGCAGGGGAGATCCCTACGAGCAGTACGTC. It codes for CASSYPGRGDPYEQYV.

The J gene is TRBJ2-7, the V gene TRBV12-3 or TRBV12-4; 7 bases align to TRBD2. CDR3 size: 14 residues. J lost 5 bases, V lost 4 bases, and 8 bases had no gene match. CDR3 region: CASSSGGGFHEQYF. CDR3 DNA sequence: TGTGCCAGCAGTTCCGGGGGAGGGTTCCACGAGCAGTACTTC.

This clonotype appeared a few times. The J gene is TRBJ1-6, the V gene TRBV5-5; D might be TRBD1 (6 bases). The CDR3 length is 13 residues. V lost 7 bases to trimming and J lost 6 bases, with 11 bases between them. CDR1 and CDR2 (germline): SGHKS, YYEKEE (reference sequence). The CDR3 region is CASRTGFNSPLHF. CDR3 DNA sequence: TGTGCCAGCCGTACAGGGTTTAATTCACCCCTCCACTTT. The complete variable domain, with remaining parts taken from reference TRBV5-5 and TRBJ1-6, reads DAGVTQSPTHLIKTRGQQVTLRCSPISGHKSVSWYQQVLGQGPQFIFQYYEKEERGRGNFPDRFSARQFPNYSSELNVNALLLGDSALYLCASRTGFNSPLHFGNGTRLTVT.

The chain carries TRBV2 and TRBJ1-5; no definite D call. This CDR3 is 15 amino acids long. V gave up 6 bases and J gave up 4 bases, with 16 bases separating them. Germline V gene data show CDR1 as SNHLY and CDR2 as FYNNEI. In DNA form, the CDR3 reads TGTGCCAGCAGCCCGTTTACAGAGAGGAATCAGCCCCAGCATTTT. Protein: CASSPFTERNQPQHF.

This clonotype was detected a few times. V is TRBV12-3 or TRBV12-4 and J is TRBJ1-1, with 9 bases aligning to TRBD1. This CDR3 is 15 amino acids long. After removal of 0 bases from V and 10 bases from J, the junction contained 9 bases not matched to a gene. The CDR3 DNA follows: TGTGCCAGCAGTTTAGCGCGACAGGGGGGGAGTGGAGCTTTCTTT. It codes for CASSLARQGGSGAFF.